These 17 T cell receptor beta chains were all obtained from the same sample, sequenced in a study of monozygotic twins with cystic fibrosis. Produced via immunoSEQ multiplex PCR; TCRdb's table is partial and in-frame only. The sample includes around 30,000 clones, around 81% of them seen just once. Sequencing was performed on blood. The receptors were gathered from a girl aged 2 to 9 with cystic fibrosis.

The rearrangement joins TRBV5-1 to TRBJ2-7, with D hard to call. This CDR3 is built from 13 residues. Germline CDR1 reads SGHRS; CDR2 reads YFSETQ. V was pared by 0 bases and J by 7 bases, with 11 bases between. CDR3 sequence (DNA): TGCGCCAGCAGCTTGGTCCCCATCCGGGAGCAGTACTTC. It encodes CASSLVPIREQYF. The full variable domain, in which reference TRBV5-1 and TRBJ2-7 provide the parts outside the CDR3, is KAGVTQTPRYLIKTRGQQVTLSCSPISGHRSVSWYQQTPGQGLQFLFEYFSETQRNKGNFPGRFSGRQFSNSRSEMNVSTLELGDSALYLCASSLVPIREQYFGPGTRLTVT.

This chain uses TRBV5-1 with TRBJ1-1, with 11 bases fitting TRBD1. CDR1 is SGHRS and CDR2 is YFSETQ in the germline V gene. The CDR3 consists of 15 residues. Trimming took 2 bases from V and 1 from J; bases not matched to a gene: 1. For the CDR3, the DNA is TGCGCCAGCAGCTTAGGGACAGGGGGGAACACTGAAGCTTTCTTT. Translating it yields CASSLGTGGNTEAFF.

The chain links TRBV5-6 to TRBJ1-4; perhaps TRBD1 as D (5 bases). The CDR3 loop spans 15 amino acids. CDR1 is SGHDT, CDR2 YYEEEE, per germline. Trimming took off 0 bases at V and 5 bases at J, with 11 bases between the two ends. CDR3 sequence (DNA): TGTGCCAGCAGCTTGGCAGGGTCCGTGAATGAAAAACTGTTTTTT. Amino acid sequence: CASSLAGSVNEKLFF.

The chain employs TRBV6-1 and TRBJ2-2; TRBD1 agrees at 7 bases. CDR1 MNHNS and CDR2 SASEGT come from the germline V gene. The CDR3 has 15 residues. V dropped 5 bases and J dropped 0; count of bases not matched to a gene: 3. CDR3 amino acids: CASSLGQPNTGELFF. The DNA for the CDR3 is TGTGCCAGCAGTTTGGGACAGCCGAACACCGGGGAGCTGTTTTTT.

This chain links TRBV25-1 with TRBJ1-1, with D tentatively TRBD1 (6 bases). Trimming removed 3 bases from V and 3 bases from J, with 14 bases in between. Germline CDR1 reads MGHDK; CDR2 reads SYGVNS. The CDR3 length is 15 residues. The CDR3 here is CASSEGGGEYTEAFF. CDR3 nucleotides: TGTGCCAGCAGTGAGGGAGGGGGAGAATACACTGAAGCTTTCTTT.

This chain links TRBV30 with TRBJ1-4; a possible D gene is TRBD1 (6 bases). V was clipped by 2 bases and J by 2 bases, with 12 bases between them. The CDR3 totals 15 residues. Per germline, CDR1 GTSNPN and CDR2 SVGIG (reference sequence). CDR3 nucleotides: TGTGCCTGGAGTCGACAGGTATCGACTAATGAAAAACTGTTTTTT. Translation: CAWSRQVSTNEKLFF.

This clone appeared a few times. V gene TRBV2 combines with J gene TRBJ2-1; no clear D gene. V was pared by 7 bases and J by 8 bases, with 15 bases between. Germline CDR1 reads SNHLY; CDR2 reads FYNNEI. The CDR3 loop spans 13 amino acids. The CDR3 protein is CASNFPPPHEQFF. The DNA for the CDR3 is TGTGCCAGCAATTTCCCCCCACCTCATGAGCAGTTCTTC.

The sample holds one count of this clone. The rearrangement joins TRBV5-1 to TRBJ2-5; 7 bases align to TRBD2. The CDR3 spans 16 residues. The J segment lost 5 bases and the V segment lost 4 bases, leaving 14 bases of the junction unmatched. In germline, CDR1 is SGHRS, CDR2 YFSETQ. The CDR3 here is CASSIYPNAGVETQYF. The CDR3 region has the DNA TGCGCCAGCAGCATTTATCCTAACGCGGGAGTGGAGACCCAGTACTTC.

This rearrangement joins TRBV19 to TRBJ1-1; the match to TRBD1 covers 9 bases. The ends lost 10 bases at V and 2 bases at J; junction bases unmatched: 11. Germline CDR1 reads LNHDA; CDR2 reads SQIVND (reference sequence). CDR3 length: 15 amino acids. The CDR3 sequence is CATTQQGARNTEAFF. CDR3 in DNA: TGTGCCACCACTCAACAGGGGGCGAGAAACACTGAAGCTTTCTTT.

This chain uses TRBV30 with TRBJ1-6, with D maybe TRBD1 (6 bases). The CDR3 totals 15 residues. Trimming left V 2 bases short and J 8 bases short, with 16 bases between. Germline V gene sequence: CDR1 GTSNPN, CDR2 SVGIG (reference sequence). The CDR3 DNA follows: TGTGCCTGGAGTCTCTTCGAAGGGGGGGATTCACCCCTCCACTTT. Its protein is CAWSLFEGGDSPLHF.

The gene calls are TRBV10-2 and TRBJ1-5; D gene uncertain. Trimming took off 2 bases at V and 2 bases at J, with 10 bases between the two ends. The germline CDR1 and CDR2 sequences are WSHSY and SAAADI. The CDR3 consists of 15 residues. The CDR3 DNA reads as TGCGCCAGCAGTGAGGCCAGTATCGGCAATCAGCCCCAGCATTTT. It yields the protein CASSEASIGNQPQHF.

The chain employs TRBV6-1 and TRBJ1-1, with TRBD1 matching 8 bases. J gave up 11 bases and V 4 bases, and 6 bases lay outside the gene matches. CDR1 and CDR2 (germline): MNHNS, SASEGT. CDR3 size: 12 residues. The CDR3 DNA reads TGTGCCAGCAGTGCGCACAGGGGGTTGGCTTTCTTT. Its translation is CASSAHRGLAFF.

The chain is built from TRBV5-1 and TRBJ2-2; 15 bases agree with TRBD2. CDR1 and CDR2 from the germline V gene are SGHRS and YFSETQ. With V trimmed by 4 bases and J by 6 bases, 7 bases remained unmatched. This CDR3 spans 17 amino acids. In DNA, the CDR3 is TGCGCCAGCAGCACCGGACTAGCGGGAGGGCCGTCCGGGGAGCTGTTTTTT. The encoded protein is CASSTGLAGGPSGELFF.

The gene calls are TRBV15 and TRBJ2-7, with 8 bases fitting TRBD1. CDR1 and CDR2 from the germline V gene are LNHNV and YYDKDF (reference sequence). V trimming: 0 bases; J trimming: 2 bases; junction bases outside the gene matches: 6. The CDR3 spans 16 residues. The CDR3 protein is CATSRDLQGGAYEQYF. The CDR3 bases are TGTGCCACCAGCAGAGATTTACAGGGGGGAGCCTACGAGCAGTACTTC.

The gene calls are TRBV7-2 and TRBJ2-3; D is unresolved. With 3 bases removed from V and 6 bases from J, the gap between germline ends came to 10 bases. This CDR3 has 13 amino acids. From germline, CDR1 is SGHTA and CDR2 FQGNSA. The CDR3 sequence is CASSLVRVDTQYF. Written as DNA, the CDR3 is TGTGCCAGCAGCTTGGTTAGGGTGGATACGCAGTATTTT.

CDR3 nucleotides: TGTGCCAGCAGCTCGGCTCCCTACGAGCAGTACTTC. Its translation: CASSSAPYEQYF. V is TRBV7-8 and J is TRBJ2-7; D is unresolved. V dropped 4 bases and J dropped 2 bases, with 6 bases sitting between them. The V gene's germline CDR1 is SGHVS and CDR2 FQNEAQ. This CDR3 is 12 amino acids long.

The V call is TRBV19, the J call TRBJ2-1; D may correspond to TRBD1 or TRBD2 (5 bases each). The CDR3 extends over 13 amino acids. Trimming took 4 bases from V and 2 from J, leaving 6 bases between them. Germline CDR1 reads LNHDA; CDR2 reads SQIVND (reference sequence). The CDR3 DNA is TGTGCCAGTAGTAGGGGGACCTACAATGAGCAGTTCTTC. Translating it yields CASSRGTYNEQFF.